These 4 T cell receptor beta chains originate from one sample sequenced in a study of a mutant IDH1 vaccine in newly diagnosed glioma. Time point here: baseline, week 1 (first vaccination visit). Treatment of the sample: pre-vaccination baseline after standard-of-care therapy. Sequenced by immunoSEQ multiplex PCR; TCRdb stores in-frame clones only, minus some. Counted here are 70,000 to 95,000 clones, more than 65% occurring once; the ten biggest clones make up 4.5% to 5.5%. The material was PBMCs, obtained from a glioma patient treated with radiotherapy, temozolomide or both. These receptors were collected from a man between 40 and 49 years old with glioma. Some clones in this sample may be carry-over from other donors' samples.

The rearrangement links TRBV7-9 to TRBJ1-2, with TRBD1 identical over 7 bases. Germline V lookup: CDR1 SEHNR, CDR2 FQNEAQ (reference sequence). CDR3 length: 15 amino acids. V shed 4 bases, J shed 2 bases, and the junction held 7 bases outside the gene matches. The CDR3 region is CASSSPGGENYGYTF. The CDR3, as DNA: TGTGCCAGCAGCTCCCCAGGGGGGGAGAACTATGGCTACACCTTC.

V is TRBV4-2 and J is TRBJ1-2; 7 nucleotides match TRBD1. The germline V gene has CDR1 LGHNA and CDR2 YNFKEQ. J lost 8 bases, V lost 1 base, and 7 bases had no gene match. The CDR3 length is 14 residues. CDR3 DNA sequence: TGTGCCAGCAGCCAAGCAGGGGGTATAGGCGGCTACACCTTC. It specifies CASSQAGGIGGYTF.

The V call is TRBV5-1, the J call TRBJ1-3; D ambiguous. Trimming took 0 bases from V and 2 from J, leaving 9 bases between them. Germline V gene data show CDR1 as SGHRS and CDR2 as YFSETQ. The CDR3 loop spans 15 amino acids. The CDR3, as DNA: TGCGCCAGCAGCTTGGCCGAGGTGGCTGGAAACACCATATATTTT. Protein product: CASSLAEVAGNTIYF.

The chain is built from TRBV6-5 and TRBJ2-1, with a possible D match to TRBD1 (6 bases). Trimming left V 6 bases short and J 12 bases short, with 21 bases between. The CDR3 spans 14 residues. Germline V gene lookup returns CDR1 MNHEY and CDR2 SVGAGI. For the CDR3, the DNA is TGTGCCAGCAGCACCGGGACACCCAAAGGGGGGCAGTTCTTC. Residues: CASSTGTPKGGQFF.